Sequencing of this T cell receptor beta chain was carried out in a study of blood T cell repertoires in COVID-19. Turning to the study itself: Acute and convalescent COVID-19 specimens originated in the United States, Italy and Spain. T cells, B-cell-depleted T cells, or PBMCs supplied cDNA or gDNA.

V lost 1 base to trimming and J lost 4 bases, with 7 bases between them. Germline V gene data show CDR1 as SEHNR and CDR2 as FQNEAQ (reference sequence). The CDR3 sequence is 13 residues long. Methods used by the authors: From reference gene primer amplification, estimates of nucleated cell counts were derived. Assay used: immunoSEQ multiplex PCR; TCRdb lists only in-frame clones, some missing. V and J calls and clone size come straight from that table; D and trimming were deduced from the DNA. The repertoire holds a few hundred thousand clones, with around 89% as singletons. This TCR came from a woman aged 18-29 years in a cohort exposed to, infected with or recovered from COVID-19 (not recorded which). Sequencing was done on a sample of PBMCs or T cells enriched from blood (not recorded which). The V gene is TRBV7-9, the J gene TRBJ1-1; no clear D gene. In DNA, the CDR3 is TGTGCCAGCAGCTTAGAAGTAGTCACTGAAGCTTTCTTT. Translation: CASSLEVVTEAFF.